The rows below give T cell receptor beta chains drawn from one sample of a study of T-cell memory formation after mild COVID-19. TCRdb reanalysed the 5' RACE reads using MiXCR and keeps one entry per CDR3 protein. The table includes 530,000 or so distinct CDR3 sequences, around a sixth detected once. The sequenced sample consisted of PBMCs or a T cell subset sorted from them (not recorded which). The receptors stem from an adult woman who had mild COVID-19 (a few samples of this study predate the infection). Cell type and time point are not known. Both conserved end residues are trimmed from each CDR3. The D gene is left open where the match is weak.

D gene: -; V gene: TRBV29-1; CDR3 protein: SVVRLDEQF
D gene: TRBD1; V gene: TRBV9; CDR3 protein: ASSVLAGTGIYEQY
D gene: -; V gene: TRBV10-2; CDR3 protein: ASSESYTYEQY
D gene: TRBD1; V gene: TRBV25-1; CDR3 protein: ASSVSQGAQETQY
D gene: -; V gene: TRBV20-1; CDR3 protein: SARGATGSSSYEQY
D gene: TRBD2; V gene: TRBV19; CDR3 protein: ASRNAGGSYEQY
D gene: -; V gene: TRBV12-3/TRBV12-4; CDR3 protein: ASHGGTLGRNEQF
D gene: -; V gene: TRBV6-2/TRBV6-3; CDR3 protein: ASSYPGGNTEAF
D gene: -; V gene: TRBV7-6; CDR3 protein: ASSPLPQRSDTQY
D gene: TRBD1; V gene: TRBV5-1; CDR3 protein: ASSFSQGGTEAF